These T cell receptor beta chains were read from a single sample in a study of high-grade serous ovarian cancer treatment subgroups. Profiling relied on immunoSEQ multiplex PCR, and the TCRdb table lists in-frame clones only, not all of them. Among around 3,100 clones listed, just under 80% were seen once. The material sequenced was tumor tissue. Receptors were obtained from a human donor with high-grade serous ovarian cancer. The CDR3 runs from the conserved cysteine through the conserved F or W. D genes are given only for firm matches. Size values are once, few and many counts, or a class for expanded clones, and some rows have none.

d_call clone_size j_call cdr3_length v_call cdr3_aa cdr3_nt
- - TRBJ2-7 16 TRBV7-6 CASSLKGRGQSYEQYF TGTGCCAGCAGCTTAAAGGGGCGGGGACAGAGCTACGAGCAGTACTTC
TRBD1 - TRBJ1-1 15 TRBV11-2 CASSLLTGSNTEAFF TGTGCCAGCAGCCTCCTGACAGGGTCGAACACTGAAGCTTTCTTT
TRBD2 - TRBJ2-7 13 TRBV4-2 CASSPFAGVLEYF TGTGCCAGCAGCCCCTTTGCGGGAGTGTTAGAGTACTTC
- - TRBJ2-1 14 TRBV7-8 CASSPLVIGNEQFF TGTGCCAGCAGCCCACTAGTGATTGGCAATGAGCAGTTCTTC
- once TRBJ2-3 12 TRBV29-1 CSYGQRTDTQYF TGCAGCTACGGACAGCGCACAGATACGCAGTATTTT
TRBD1 - TRBJ2-3 18 TRBV5-1 CASSLVAVETGGTDTQYF TGCGCCAGCAGCTTGGTCGCTGTGGAGACAGGGGGGACAGATACGCAGTATTTT
TRBD1 few TRBJ1-1 14 TRBV9 CASSEQADRVEAFF TGTGCCAGCAGCGAACAAGCGGACAGGGTTGAAGCTTTCTTT
- - TRBJ2-2 15 TRBV6-5 CASSLGMGSSGELFF TGTGCCAGCAGTTTAGGGATGGGGAGCTCTGGGGAGCTGTTTTTT
TRBD1 - TRBJ1-5 15 TRBV19 CASSIGTGINQPQHF TGTGCCAGTAGTATAGGGACAGGGATCAATCAGCCCCAGCATTTT
TRBD2 few TRBJ2-7 16 TRBV5-1 CASSLAMGGVTYEQYF TGCGCCAGCAGCTTGGCCATGGGGGGGGTAACCTACGAGCAGTACTTC
TRBD2 - TRBJ2-1 15 TRBV28 CASSFPSGTYNEQFF TGTGCCAGCAGTTTTCCTAGCGGGACCTACAATGAGCAGTTCTTC
TRBD1 - TRBJ1-5 15 TRBV5-1 CASSLDGQGDQPQHF TGCGCCAGCAGCTTGGATGGACAGGGTGATCAGCCCCAGCATTTT
TRBD1 once TRBJ1-4 14 TRBV7-2 CASSLDRGGEKLFF TGTGCCAGCAGCCTTGACAGGGGAGGAGAAAAACTGTTTTTT
TRBD2 - TRBJ2-7 15 TRBV4-1 CASSQDRASGYEQYF TGCGCCAGCAGCCAAGATAGGGCTAGCGGCTACGAGCAGTACTTC
- - TRBJ1-1 13 TRBV7-3 CASSLSGTGEAFF TGTGCCAGCAGTTTATCCGGGACTGGAGAAGCTTTCTTT
- - TRBJ2-1 15 TRBV6-5 CASRFPYSSYNEQFF TGTGCCAGCAGGTTTCCTTATAGCTCCTACAATGAGCAGTTCTTC
TRBD1 - TRBJ1-1 14 TRBV29-1 CSVDLTGGYTEAFF TGCAGCGTTGATTTGACAGGGGGGTATACTGAAGCTTTCTTT
- few TRBJ2-2 15 TRBV7-2 CASSLAGGLPGELFF TGTGCCAGCAGCTTAGCTGGCGGATTGCCCGGGGAGCTGTTTTTT
TRBD1 - TRBJ1-2 12 TRBV29-1 CSVSGGNYGYTF TGCAGCGTTTCAGGGGGCAACTATGGCTACACCTTC
- - TRBJ1-6 16 TRBV28 CASSSFPGQRNSPLHF TGTGCCAGCAGTTCTTTCCCGGGTCAGAGGAATTCACCCCTCCACTTT
- - TRBJ1-4 17 TRBV7-9 CASSLARPGQLNEKLFF TGTGCCAGCAGCTTAGCCCGTCCCGGACAGTTAAATGAAAAACTGTTTTTT
- - TRBJ2-7 13 TRBV19 CASSLGPTYEQYF TGTGCCAGTAGTCTCGGGCCTACCTACGAGCAGTACTTC
TRBD2 - TRBJ2-7 16 TRBV4-2 CASSQDGTSGSYEQYF TGTGCCAGCAGCCAAGATGGGACTAGCGGGTCCTACGAGCAGTACTTC
TRBD2 once TRBJ2-1 14 TRBV7-9 CASVRPSGVHEQFF TGTGCCAGCGTTAGGCCTAGCGGAGTCCATGAGCAGTTCTTC
TRBD2 - TRBJ2-1 14 TRBV27 CASSLSGRRNEQFF TGTGCCAGCAGTTTAAGCGGGAGAAGGAATGAGCAGTTCTTC
- - TRBJ2-5 13 TRBV4-2 CASSQDGLARVNF TGTGCCAGCAGCCAAGACGGGTTGGCCCGGGTGAACTTC
- - TRBJ1-2 16 TRBV1 CTSSYSCVRKTYGYTF -
- - TRBJ1-2 15 TRBV5-1 CASSLKGGTLGGYTF TGCGCCAGCAGCCTAAAGGGGGGTACACTTGGTGGCTACACCTTC
- - TRBJ1-1 14 TRBV5-1 CASSLGIQGTEAFF TGCGCCAGCAGCTTGGGTATCCAGGGCACTGAAGCTTTCTTT
TRBD2 - TRBJ2-2 18 TRBV9 CASSVSRLAGGGTGELFF TGTGCCAGCAGCGTTTCGAGACTAGCGGGAGGGGGGACCGGGGAGCTGTTTTTT
TRBD1 - TRBJ2-1 18 TRBV27 CASSPLGQGAATYNEQFF TGTGCCAGCAGTCCCCTAGGACAGGGGGCGGCCACCTACAATGAGCAGTTCTTC
TRBD1 - TRBJ1-3 16 TRBV28 CASSFRGTGLRNTIYF TGTGCCAGCAGTTTTAGAGGGACAGGGTTGAGAAACACCATATATTTT
TRBD1 - TRBJ2-7 15 TRBV7-9 CASSPDRGPTYEQYF TGTGCCAGCAGCCCGGACAGGGGGCCAACCTACGAGCAGTACTTC
TRBD2 - TRBJ2-1 15 TRBV9 CASSVEVGGYNEQFF TGTGCCAGCAGCGTAGAGGTCGGGGGGTACAATGAGCAGTTCTTC
- once TRBJ2-5 22 TRBV6-7 CASSFTGWRVSLESNFQETQYF TGTGCCAGCAGTTTTACAGGGTGGCGCGTTAGCCTGGAAAGCAATTTCCAAGAGACCCAGTACTTC
- - TRBJ2-7 15 TRBV5-1 CASSELGTGPYEQYF TGCGCCAGCAGCGAACTTGGCACAGGGCCCTACGAGCAGTACTTC
- - TRBJ2-3 15 TRBV30 CAWSRDPSGTDTQYF TGTGCCTGGAGCCGGGACCCAAGCGGCACAGATACGCAGTATTTT
- - TRBJ2-7 17 TRBV21-1 CASSNSRPTGLCSEQYF TGTGCCAGCAGCAATTCCCGACCGACAGGGTTGTGCTCCGAGCAGTACTTC
- - TRBJ2-3 17 TRBV19 CASSIGGLSGSTDTQYF TGTGCCAGTAGTATAGGGGGGCTTAGCGGGAGCACAGATACGCAGTATTTT
- - TRBJ2-7 13 TRBV7-2 CASSSIVSYEQYF TGTGCCAGCAGTTCCATAGTCTCCTACGAGCAGTACTTC
TRBD2 - TRBJ2-5 16 TRBV5-5 CASSWTSGNLQETQYF TGTGCCAGCAGCTGGACTAGCGGGAACCTACAAGAGACCCAGTACTTC
- few TRBJ2-7 16 TRBV15 CATSSRPQFSSYEQYF TGTGCCACCAGCAGTAGACCCCAATTCTCCTCCTACGAGCAGTACTTC
TRBD2 - TRBJ2-7 16 TRBV4-1 CASSQEWAGGEYEQYF TGCGCCAGCAGCCAAGAATGGGCGGGAGGGGAATACGAGCAGTACTTC
- - TRBJ2-7 14 TRBV28 CASRVRVTVHEQYF TGTGCCAGCAGGGTCAGGGTCACCGTGCACGAGCAGTACTTC
- once TRBJ1-4 15 TRBV19 CASSIGWQSNEKLFF TGTGCCAGTAGTATAGGTTGGCAATCTAATGAAAAACTGTTTTTT
- - TRBJ2-2 14 TRBV2 CASTPLHIAGELFF TGTGCCAGCACCCCCCTTCATATAGCCGGGGAGCTGTTTTTT
TRBD2 - TRBJ2-1 17 TRBV2 CASSLSDLAGGGNEQFF TGTGCCAGCAGTTTATCAGATTTAGCGGGAGGTGGGAATGAGCAGTTCTTC
TRBD2 once TRBJ2-7 16 TRBV5-1 CASSLDTGTSPYEQYF TGCGCCAGCAGCTTGGACACCGGGACTAGCCCCTACGAGCAGTACTTC
TRBD2 - TRBJ2-7 14 TRBV7-8 CASSVSGVSYEQYF TGTGCCAGCAGCGTTAGCGGGGTGTCCTACGAGCAGTACTTC
TRBD2 - TRBJ2-3 15 TRBV30 CASGLAGGLTDTQYF TGTGCCTCCGGACTAGCGGGAGGCCTCACAGATACGCAGTATTTT
- - TRBJ1-2 15 TRBV4-1 CASSHPRASNYGYTF TGCGCCAGCAGCCACCCCAGGGCATCTAACTATGGCTACACCTTC
- - TRBJ2-7 16 TRBV5-1 CASSLALSKIPYEQYF TGCGCCAGCAGCTTGGCCTTAAGCAAAATTCCCTACGAGCAGTACTTC
- once TRBJ2-3 16 TRBV27 CASSSPGGPPTDTQYF TGTGCCAGCAGTTCTCCCGGGGGACCCCCCACAGATACGCAGTATTTT
TRBD2 - TRBJ2-3 16 TRBV19 CASSIRLAASTDTQYF TGTGCCAGTAGTATCCGACTAGCAGCTAGCACAGATACGCAGTATTTT
- - TRBJ2-4 16 TRBV7-2 CASSLGPDLDKNIQYF TGTGCCAGCAGCTTGGGACCCGACCTCGACAAAAACATTCAGTACTTC
- - TRBJ2-4 14 TRBV11-2 CASSFEAAKNIQYF TGTGCCAGCAGCTTTGAGGCAGCCAAAAACATTCAGTACTTC